This T cell receptor (beta chain) was captured by sequencing in a study of spatial heterogeneity in lung cancer. The overall study: Sequencing consistently turned up more beta-chain sequences than alpha-chain sequences. Every unique TCR and UMI combination, on average, appeared more than ten times in raw reads.

Time point here: sample taken at primary tumor resection. Unsorted whole RNA from tumor, nontumor lung or frozen PBMC underwent sequencing. Between the trimmed V and J ends, which lost 6 bases and 1 base, there was a span of 12 bases. This CDR3 is built from 14 residues. Germline CDR1 MNHEY, CDR2 SVGEGT. Study observations and caveats: At resection, ubiquitous expanded tumor TCRs appeared in blood more than at follow-up.

Every TCR cDNA molecule bore its own unique molecular identifier. TCRdb processed the 5' RACE reads anew with MiXCR; each CDR3 protein has one entry. In the table there are 30,000 to 40,000 distinct CDR3 sequences, 4% to 6% of which are singletons. This clonotype was observed many times. Its specificity is unknown. The chain links TRBV6-2 or TRBV6-3 to TRBJ1-1; no clear D gene. This sample comprised PBMCs, obtained at surgery. This receptor was taken from a female donor with early-stage non-small cell lung cancer. The CDR3 is CASRDPIGNTEAFF. The DNA of the CDR3 is TGTGCCAGCAGAGACCCCATTGGGAACACTGAAGCTTTCTTT.